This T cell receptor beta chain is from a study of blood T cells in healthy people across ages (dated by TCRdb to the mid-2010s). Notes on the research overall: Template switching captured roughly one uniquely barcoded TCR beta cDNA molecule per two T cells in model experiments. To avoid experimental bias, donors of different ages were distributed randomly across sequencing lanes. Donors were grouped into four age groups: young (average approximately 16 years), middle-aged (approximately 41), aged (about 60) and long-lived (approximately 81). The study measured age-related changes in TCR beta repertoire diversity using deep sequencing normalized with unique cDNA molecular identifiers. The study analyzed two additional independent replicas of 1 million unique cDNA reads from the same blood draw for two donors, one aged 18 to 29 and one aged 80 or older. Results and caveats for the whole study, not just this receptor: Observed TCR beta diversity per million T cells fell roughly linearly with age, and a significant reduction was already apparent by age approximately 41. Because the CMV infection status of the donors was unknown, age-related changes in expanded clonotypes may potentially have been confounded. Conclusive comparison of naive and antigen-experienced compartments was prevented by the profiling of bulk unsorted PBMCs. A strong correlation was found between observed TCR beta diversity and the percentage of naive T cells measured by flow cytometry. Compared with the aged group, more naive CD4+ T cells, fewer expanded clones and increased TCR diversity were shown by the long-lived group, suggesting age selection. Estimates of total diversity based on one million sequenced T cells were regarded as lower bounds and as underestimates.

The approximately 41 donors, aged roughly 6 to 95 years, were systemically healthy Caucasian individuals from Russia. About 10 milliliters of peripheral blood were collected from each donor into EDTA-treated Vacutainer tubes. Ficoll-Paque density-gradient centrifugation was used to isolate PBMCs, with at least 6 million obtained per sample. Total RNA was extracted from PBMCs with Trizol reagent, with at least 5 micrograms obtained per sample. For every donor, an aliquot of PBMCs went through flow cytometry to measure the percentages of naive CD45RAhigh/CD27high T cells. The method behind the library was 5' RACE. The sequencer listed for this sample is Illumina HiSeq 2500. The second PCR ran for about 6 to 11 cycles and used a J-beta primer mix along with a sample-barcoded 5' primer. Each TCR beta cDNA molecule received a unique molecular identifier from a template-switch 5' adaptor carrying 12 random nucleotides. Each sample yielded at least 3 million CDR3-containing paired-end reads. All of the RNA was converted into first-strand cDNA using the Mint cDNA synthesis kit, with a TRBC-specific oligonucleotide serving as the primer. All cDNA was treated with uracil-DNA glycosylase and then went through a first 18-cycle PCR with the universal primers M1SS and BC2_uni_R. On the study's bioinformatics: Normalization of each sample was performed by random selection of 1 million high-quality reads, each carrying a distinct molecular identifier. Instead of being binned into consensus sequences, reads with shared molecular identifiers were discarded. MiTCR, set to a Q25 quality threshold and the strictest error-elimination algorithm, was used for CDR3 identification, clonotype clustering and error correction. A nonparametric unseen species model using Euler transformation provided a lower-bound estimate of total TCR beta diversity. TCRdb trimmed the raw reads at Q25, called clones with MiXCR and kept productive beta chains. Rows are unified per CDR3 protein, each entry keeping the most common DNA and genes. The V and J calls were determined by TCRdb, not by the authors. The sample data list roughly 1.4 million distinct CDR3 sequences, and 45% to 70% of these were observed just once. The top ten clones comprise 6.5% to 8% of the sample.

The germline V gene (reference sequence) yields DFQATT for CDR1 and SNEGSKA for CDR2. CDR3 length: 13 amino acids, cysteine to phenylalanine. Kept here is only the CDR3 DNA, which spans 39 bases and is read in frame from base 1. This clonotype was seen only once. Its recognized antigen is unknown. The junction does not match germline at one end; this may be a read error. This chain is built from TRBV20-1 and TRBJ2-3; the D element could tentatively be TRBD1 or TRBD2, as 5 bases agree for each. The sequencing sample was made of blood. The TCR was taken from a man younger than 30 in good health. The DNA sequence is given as TGCAGTACTAGAGAGTACAGGTTATACACGCAGTATTTT. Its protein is CSTREYRLYTQYF.